This TCR beta chain came from a study of technical replicates of blood from a few donors. Here immunoSEQ multiplex PCR was the method, and the copy in TCRdb shows in-frame clones only, minus some. The repertoire holds roughly 14,000 clones, with approximately 80% as singletons. CDR3 length: 14 residues. With 3 bases removed from V and 4 bases from J, the gap between germline ends came to 10 bases. From germline, CDR1 is SGHAT and CDR2 FQNNGV. The receptor's source is a human donor in good health. The rearrangement links TRBV11-2 to TRBJ2-1; a possible D gene is TRBD2 (5 bases). The sequenced sample consisted of PBMCs. The CDR3 bases are TGTGCCAGCAGCTTGGACTGGGATTACAATGAGCAGTTCTTC. This gives the protein CASSLDWDYNEQFF.